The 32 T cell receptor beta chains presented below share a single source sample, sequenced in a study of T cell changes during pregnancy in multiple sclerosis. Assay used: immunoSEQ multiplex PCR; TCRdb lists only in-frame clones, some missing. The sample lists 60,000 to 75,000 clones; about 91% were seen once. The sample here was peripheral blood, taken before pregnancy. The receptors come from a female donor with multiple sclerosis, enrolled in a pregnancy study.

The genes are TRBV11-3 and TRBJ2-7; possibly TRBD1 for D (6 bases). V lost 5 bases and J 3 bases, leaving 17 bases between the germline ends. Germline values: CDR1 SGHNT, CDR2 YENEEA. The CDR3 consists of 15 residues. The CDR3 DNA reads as TGTGCCAGCAGCCGAGGGACATCGGGCTTCTACGAGCAGTACTTC. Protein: CASSRGTSGFYEQYF.

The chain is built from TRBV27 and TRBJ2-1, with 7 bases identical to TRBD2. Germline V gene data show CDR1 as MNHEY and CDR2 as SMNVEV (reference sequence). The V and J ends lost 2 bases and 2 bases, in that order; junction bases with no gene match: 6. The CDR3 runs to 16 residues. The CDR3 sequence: CASSLDPGGTYNEQFF. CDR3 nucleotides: TGTGCCAGCAGTTTAGATCCGGGGGGAACCTACAATGAGCAGTTCTTC.

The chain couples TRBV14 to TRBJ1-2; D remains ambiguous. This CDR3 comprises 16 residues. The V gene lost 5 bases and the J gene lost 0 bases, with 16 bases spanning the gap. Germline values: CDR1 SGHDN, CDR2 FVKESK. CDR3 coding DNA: TGTGCCAGCAGCGCCATTTCTTCACGAGCTAACTATGGCTACACCTTC. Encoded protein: CASSAISSRANYGYTF.

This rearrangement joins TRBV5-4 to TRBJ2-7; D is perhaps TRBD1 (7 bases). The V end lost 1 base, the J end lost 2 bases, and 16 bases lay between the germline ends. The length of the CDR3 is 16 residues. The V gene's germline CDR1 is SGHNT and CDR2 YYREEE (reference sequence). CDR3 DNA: TGTGCCAGCAGCTTGCCGGGGGACAGCCTCACCTACGAGCAGTACTTC. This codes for CASSLPGDSLTYEQYF.

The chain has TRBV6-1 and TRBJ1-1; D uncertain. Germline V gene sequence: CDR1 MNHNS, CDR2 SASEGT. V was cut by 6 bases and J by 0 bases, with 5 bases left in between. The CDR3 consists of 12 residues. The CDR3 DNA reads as TGTGCCAGCAGGCAGATGAACACTGAAGCTTTCTTT. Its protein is CASRQMNTEAFF.

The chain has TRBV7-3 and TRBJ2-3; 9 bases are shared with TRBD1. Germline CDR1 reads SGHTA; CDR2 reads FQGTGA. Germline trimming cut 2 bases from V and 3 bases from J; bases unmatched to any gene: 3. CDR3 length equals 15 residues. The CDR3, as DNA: TGTGCCAGCAGCTTAGGGACAGGGATGACAGATACGCAGTATTTT. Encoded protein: CASSLGTGMTDTQYF.

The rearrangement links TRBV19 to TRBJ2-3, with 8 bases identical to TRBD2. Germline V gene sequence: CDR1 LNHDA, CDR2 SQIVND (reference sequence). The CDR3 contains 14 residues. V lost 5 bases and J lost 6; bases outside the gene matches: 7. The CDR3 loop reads CASSLAGGGDTQYF. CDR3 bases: TGTGCCAGTAGTCTCGCGGGGGGAGGGGATACGCAGTATTTT.

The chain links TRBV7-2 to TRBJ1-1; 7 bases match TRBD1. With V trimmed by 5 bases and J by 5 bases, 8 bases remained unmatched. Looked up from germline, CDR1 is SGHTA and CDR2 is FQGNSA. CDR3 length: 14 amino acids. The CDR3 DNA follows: TGTGCCAGCAGCGATGGACAGGTTAGAACTGAAGCTTTCTTT. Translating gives CASSDGQVRTEAFF.

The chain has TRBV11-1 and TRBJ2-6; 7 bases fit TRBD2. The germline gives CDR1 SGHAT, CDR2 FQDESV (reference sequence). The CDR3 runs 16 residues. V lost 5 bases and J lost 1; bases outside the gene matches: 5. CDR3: CASSGKAGSGANVLTF. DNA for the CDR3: TGTGCCAGCAGCGGCAAAGCGGGGTCTGGGGCCAACGTCCTGACTTTC.

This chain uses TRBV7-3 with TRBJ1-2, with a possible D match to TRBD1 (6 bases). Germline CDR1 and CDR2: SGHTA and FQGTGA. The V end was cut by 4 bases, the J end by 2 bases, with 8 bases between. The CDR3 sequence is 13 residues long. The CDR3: CASSSGQNYGYTF. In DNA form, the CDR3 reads TGTGCCAGCAGCTCCGGACAGAACTATGGCTACACCTTC.

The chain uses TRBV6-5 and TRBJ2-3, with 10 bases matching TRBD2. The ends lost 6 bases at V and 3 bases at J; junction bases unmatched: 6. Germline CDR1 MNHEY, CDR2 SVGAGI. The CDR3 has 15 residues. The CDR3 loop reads CASSQTSGDTDTQYF. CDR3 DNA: TGTGCCAGCAGCCAAACTAGCGGGGATACAGATACGCAGTATTTT.

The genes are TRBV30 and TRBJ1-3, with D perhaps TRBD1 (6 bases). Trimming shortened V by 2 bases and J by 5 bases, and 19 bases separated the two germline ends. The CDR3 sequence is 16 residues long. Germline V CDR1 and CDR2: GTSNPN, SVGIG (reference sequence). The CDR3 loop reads CAWSQPRDTSRNTIYF. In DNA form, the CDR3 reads TGTGCCTGGAGTCAGCCCCGGGACACCTCCCGAAACACCATATATTTT.

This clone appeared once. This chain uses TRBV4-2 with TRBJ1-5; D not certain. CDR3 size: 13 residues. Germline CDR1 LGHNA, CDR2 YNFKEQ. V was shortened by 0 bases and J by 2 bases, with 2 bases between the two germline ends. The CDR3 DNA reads TGTGCCAGCAGCCAAGACGGCAATCAGCCCCAGCATTTT. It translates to CASSQDGNQPQHF.

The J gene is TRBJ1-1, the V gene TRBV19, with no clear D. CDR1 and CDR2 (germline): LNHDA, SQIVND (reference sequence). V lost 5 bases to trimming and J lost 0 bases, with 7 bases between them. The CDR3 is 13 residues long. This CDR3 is CASSPVVNTEAFF. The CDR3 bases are TGTGCCAGTAGTCCGGTAGTGAACACTGAAGCTTTCTTT.

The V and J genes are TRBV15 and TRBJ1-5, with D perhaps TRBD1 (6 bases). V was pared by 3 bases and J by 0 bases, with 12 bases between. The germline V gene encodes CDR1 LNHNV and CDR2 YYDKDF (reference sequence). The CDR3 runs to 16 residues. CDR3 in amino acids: CATSREQGNSNQPQHF. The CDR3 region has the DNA TGTGCCACCAGCAGGGAACAGGGCAATAGCAATCAGCCCCAGCATTTT.

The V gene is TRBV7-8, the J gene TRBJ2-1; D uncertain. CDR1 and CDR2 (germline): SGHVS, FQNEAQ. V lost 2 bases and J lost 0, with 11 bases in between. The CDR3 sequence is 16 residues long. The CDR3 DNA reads TGTGCCAGCAGCTTAAGCGCTTTAAGCTCCTACAATGAGCAGTTCTTC. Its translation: CASSLSALSSYNEQFF.

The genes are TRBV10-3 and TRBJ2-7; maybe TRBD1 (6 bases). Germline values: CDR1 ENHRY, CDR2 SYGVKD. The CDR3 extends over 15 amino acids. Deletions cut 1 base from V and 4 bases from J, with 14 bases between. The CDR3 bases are TGTGCCATCAGTGAGTTCGAGGCAGGGGTTTACGAGCAGTACTTC. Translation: CAISEFEAGVYEQYF.

In DNA, the CDR3 is TGTGCCAGCGAGGCGCTCCTAGCGGGGGGAGAGACCCAGTACTTC. This sequence encodes CASEALLAGGETQYF. V gene TRBV25-1 combines with J gene TRBJ2-5; 11 nucleotides agree with TRBD2. V trimming: 8 bases; J trimming: 4 bases; junction bases outside the gene matches: 9. Germline values: CDR1 MGHDK, CDR2 SYGVNS. This CDR3 is 15 amino acids long.

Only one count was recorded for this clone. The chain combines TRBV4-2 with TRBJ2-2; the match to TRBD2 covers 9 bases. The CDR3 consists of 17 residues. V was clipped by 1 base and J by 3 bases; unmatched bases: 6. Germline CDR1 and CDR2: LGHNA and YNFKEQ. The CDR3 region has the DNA TGTGCCAGCAGCCAAGGCCGCGGGGGGGCCGACACCGGGGAGCTGTTTTTT. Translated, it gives CASSQGRGGADTGELFF.

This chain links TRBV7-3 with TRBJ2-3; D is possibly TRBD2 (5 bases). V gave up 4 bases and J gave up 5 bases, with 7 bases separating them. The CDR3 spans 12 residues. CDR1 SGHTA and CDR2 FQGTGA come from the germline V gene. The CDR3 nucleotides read TGTGCCAGCAGCTCCGGGGAAGATACGCAGTATTTT. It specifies CASSSGEDTQYF. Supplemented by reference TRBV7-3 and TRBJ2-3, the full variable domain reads GAGVSQTPSNKVTEKGKYVELRCDPISGHTALYWYRQSLGQGPEFLIYFQGTGAADDSGLPNDRFFAVRPEGSVSTLKIQRTERGDSAVYLCASSSGEDTQYFGPGTRLTVL.

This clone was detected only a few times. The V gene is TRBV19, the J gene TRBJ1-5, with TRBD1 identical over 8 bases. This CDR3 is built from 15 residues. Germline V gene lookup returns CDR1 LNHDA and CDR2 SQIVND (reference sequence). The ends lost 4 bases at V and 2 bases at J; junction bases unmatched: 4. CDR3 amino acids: CASSTDREGNQPQHF. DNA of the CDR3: TGTGCCAGTAGTACGGACAGGGAGGGCAATCAGCCCCAGCATTTT.

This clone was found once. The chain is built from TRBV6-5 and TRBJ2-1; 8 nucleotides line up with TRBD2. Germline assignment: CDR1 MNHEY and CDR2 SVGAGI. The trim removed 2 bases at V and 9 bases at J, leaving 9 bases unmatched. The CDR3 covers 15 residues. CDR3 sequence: CASSYPPSGGGEQFF. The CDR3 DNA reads TGTGCCAGCAGTTACCCCCCTTCCGGGGGGGGTGAGCAGTTCTTC.

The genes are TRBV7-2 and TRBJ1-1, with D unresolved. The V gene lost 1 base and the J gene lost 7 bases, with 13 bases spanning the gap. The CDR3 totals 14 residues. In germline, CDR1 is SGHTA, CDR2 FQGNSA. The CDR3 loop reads CASSLGVPIFEAFF. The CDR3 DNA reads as TGTGCCAGCAGCTTAGGAGTCCCAATCTTTGAAGCTTTCTTT.

The CDR3 spells CASSETGTRRWNEQFF. Written as DNA, the CDR3 is TGTGCCAGCAGTGAAACCGGGACAAGGAGGTGGAATGAGCAGTTCTTC. The V and J genes are TRBV25-1 and TRBJ2-1, with TRBD1 as a possible D gene (6 bases). CDR1 MGHDK and CDR2 SYGVNS come from the germline V gene. The CDR3 covers 16 residues. V was clipped by 2 bases and J by 7 bases, with 18 bases between them.

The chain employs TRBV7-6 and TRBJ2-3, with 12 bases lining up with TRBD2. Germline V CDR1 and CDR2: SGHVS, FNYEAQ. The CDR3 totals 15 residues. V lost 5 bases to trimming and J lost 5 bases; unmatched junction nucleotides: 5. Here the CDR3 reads CASSPLAGGQDTQYF. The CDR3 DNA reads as TGTGCCAGCAGCCCTCTAGCGGGGGGGCAAGATACGCAGTATTTT.

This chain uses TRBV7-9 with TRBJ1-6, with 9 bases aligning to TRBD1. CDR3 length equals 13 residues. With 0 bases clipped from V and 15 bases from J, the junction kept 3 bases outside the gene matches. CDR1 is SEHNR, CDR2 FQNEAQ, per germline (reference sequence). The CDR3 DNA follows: TGTGCCAGCAGCTTAGCAGGGGGACAGGGCCTCCACTTT. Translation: CASSLAGGQGLHF. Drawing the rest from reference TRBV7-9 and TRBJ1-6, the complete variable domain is DTGVSQNPRHKITKRGQNVTFRCDPISEHNRLYWYRQTLGQGPEFLTYFQNEAQLEKSRLLSDRFSAERPKGSFSTLEIQRTEQGDSAMYLCASSLAGGQGLHFGNGTRLTVT.

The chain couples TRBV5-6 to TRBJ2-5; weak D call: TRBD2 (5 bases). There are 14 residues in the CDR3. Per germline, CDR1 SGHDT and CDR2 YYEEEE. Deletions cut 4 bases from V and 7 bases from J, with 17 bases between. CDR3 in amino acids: CASSPGFKGWTQYF. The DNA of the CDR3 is TGTGCCAGCAGCCCGGGGTTCAAGGGATGGACCCAGTACTTC.

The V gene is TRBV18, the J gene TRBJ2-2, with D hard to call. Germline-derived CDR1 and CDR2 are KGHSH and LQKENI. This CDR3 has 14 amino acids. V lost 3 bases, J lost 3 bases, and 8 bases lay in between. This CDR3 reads CASSPRQDTGELFF. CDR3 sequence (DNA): TGTGCCAGCTCACCGCGACAAGACACCGGGGAGCTGTTTTTT.

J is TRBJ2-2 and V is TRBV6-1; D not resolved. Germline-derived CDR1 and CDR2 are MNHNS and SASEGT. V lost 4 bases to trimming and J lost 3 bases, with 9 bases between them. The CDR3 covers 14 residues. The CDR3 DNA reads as TGTGCCAGCAGTGGGGTAGACTACACCGGGGAGCTGTTTTTT. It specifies CASSGVDYTGELFF.

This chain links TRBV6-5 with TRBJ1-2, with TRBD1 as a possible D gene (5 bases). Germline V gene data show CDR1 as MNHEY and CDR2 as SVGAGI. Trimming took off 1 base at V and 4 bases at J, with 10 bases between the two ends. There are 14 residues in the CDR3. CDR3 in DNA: TGTGCCAGCAGTTACTTAGGGGCTGCCTATGGCTACACCTTC. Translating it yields CASSYLGAAYGYTF.

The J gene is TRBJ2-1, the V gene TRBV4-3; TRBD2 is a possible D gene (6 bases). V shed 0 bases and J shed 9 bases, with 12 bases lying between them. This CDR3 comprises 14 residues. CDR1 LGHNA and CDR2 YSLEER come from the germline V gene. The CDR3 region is CASSQETLGGEQFF. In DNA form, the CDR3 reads TGCGCCAGCAGCCAAGAGACCCTGGGGGGTGAGCAGTTCTTC.

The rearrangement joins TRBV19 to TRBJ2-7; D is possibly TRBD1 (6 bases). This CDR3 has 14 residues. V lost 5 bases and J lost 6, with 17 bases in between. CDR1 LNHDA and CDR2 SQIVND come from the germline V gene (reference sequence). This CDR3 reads CASSQGTDRGEQYF. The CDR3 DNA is TGTGCCAGTAGTCAGGGGACCGACCGGGGCGAGCAGTACTTC.